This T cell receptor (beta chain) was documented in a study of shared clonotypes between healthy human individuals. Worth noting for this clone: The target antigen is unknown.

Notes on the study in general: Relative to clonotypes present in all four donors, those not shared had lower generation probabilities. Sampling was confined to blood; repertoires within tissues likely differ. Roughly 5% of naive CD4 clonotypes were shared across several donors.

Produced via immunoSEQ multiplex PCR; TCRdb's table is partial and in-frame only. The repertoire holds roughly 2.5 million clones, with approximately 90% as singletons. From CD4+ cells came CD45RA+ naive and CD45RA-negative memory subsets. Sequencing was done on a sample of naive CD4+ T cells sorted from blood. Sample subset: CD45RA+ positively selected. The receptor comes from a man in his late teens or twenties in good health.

As DNA, the CDR3 is TGTGCCAGCAGCAACCCAGGCTCCTACGAGCAGTACTTC. Translation gives CASSNPGSYEQYF. V usage is TRBV7-2 and J usage is TRBJ2-7; no clear D gene. There are 13 residues in the CDR3. The germline V gene has CDR1 SGHTA and CDR2 FQGNSA. Trimming left V 5 bases short and J 0 bases short, with 8 bases between.